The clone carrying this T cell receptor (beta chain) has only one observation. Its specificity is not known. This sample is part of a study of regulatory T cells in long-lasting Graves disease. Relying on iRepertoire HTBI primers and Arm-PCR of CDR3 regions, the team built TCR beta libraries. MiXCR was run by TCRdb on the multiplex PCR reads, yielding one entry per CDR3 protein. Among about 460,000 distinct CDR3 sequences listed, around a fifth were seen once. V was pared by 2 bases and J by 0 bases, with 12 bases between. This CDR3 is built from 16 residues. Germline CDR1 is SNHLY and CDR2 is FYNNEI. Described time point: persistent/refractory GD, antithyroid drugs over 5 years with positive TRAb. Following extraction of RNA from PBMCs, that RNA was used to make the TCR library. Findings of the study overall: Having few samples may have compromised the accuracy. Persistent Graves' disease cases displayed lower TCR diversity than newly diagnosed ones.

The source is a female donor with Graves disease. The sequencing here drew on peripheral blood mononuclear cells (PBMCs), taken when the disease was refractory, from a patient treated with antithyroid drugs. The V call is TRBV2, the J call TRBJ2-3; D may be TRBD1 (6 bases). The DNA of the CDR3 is TGTGCCAGCAGTGAAAACAGGGCAATTAGCACAGATACGCAGTATTTT. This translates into CASSENRAISTDTQYF.